The 15 T cell receptor beta chains presented below share a single source sample, sequenced in a study of T-cell memory formation after mild COVID-19. TCRdb re-derived calls from the 5' RACE reads in MiXCR, one entry per CDR3 protein. The sample has 180,000 or so distinct CDR3 sequences; roughly 10% are singletons. The sequenced sample was PBMCs or a T cell subset sorted from them (not recorded which). These receptors were collected from a man aged 18 to 30 who had mild COVID-19 (a few samples of this study predate the infection). Cell type and time point are not known.

This clonotype was seen repeatedly, ten times or more. The J gene is TRBJ1-2, the V gene TRBV4-3, with D possibly matching TRBD1 (5 bases). Germline V lookup: CDR1 LGHNA, CDR2 YSLEER. This CDR3 has 15 amino acids. The V end was cut by 1 base, the J end by 4 bases, with 13 bases between. CDR3: CASSQGRTQVYGYTF. The CDR3 DNA reads TGCGCCAGCAGCCAAGGCCGAACACAGGTCTATGGCTACACCTTC.

CDR3: CASSWDSGYNSPLHF. The CDR3, as DNA: TGTGCCAGCAGCTGGGACAGCGGCTATAATTCACCCCTCCACTTT. The V gene is TRBV11-1, the J gene TRBJ1-6; the match to TRBD1 covers 7 bases. In germline, CDR1 is SGHAT, CDR2 FQDESV (reference sequence). This CDR3 is built from 15 residues. J lost 3 bases, V lost 4 bases, and 3 bases had no gene match.

This rearrangement joins TRBV4-3 to TRBJ2-7; 8 bases align to TRBD2. CDR1 and CDR2 from the germline V gene are LGHNA and YSLEER. The CDR3 runs 15 residues. The ends lost 0 bases at V and 3 bases at J; junction bases unmatched: 4. Written as DNA, the CDR3 is TGCGCCAGCAGCCAAGAGTCTAGCGGGTTCTACGAGCAGTACTTC. As protein: CASSQESSGFYEQYF.

The chain couples TRBV10-3 to TRBJ2-5, with a tentative D call TRBD1 (6 bases). With 6 bases removed from V and 1 base from J, the gap between germline ends came to 12 bases. This CDR3 region has 14 residues. In germline, CDR1 is ENHRY, CDR2 SYGVKD. CDR3 DNA: TGTGCCATCAGGGGGGACACCCCCCAAGAGACCCAGTACTTC. This encodes CAIRGDTPQETQYF.

J is TRBJ2-5 and V is TRBV7-2; 7 nucleotides agree with TRBD1. The CDR3 contains 14 residues. The germline V gene encodes CDR1 SGHTA and CDR2 FQGNSA. V was pared by 6 bases and J by 5 bases, with 9 bases of the junction left unmatched. The CDR3 bases are TGTGCCAGCAGGCCCGGGGACAGATGGGAGACCCAGTACTTC. Amino acids: CASRPGDRWETQYF.

The chain is built from TRBV12-3 or TRBV12-4 and TRBJ2-1; weak D call: TRBD1 (6 bases). V was cut by 6 bases and J by 9 bases, with 12 bases left in between. CDR3 length: 12 amino acids. In DNA form, the CDR3 reads TGTGCCAGCAGCTGGGGGCAGGGTGAGCAGTTCTTC. The encoded protein is CASSWGQGEQFF.

This clonotype occurred a few times. The chain uses TRBV6-6 and TRBJ2-5; D gene ambiguous. V dropped 2 bases and J dropped 5 bases, with 15 bases sitting between them. Germline CDR1 is MNHNY and CDR2 is SVGAGI (reference sequence). The CDR3 contains 15 residues. The CDR3 spells CASSYRAPRRETQYF. CDR3 sequence (DNA): TGTGCCAGCAGTTACCGGGCCCCGCGCAGGGAGACCCAGTACTTC.

The chain is built from TRBV7-6 and TRBJ2-1; no definite D call. The CDR3 totals 14 residues. V dropped 2 bases and J dropped 6 bases, with 11 bases sitting between them. Per the germline V gene, CDR1 is SGHVS and CDR2 is FNYEAQ. In nucleotides, the CDR3 is TGTGCCAGCAGCTTATCCAGGCTCGCCAATGAGCAGTTCTTC. It is translated as CASSLSRLANEQFF.

This clonotype was seen just once. The rearrangement joins TRBV6-5 to TRBJ1-5; maybe TRBD1 (5 bases). This CDR3 region has 15 residues. Trimming took off 0 bases at V and 6 bases at J, with 12 bases between the two ends. Germline lookup yields CDR1 MNHEY and CDR2 SVGAGI. CDR3 sequence (DNA): TGTGCCAGCAGTTACTCGAGCGGTGGGGCTCAGCCCCAGCATTTT. The encoded protein is CASSYSSGGAQPQHF.

The chain uses TRBV2 and TRBJ1-1; D unclear. This CDR3 contains 13 residues. V lost 7 bases and J 3 bases, leaving 12 bases between the germline ends. Germline CDR1 reads SNHLY; CDR2 reads FYNNEI. CDR3 residues: CASNNRPDTEAFF. The CDR3 nucleotides read TGTGCCAGCAATAACCGGCCAGACACTGAAGCTTTCTTT.

This clonotype came up a few times. The chain is built from TRBV6-2 or TRBV6-3 and TRBJ2-5; no firm D call. CDR3 length: 13 amino acids. V lost 1 base to trimming and J lost 1 base, with 4 bases between them. Per germline, CDR1 MNHEY and CDR2 SVGEGT. CDR3 sequence reads: CASSYLSQETQYF. The CDR3 nucleotides are TGTGCCAGCAGTTACTTATCCCAAGAGACCCAGTACTTC.

V usage is TRBV7-2 and J usage is TRBJ2-5, with D possibly being TRBD1 (6 bases). V was clipped by 5 bases and J by 9 bases, with 19 bases between them. The CDR3 extends over 14 amino acids. Looked up from germline, CDR1 is SGHTA and CDR2 is FQGNSA. The CDR3 spells CASSPGTRGSAQYF. The CDR3 DNA follows: TGTGCCAGCAGCCCTGGGACGAGGGGGTCGGCCCAGTACTTC.

This chain links TRBV5-6 with TRBJ1-4, with D possibly TRBD1 on 6 matching bases. Germline CDR1 SGHDT, CDR2 YYEEEE. The V gene lost 4 bases and the J gene lost 3 bases, with 10 bases spanning the gap. This CDR3 comprises 14 residues. The CDR3 coding sequence is TGTGCCAGCAGCACAGGGTTGGCTAATGAAAAACTGTTTTTT. Amino acids: CASSTGLANEKLFF.

This clonotype has only a few counts. V is TRBV4-1 and J is TRBJ1-4; 10 bases align to TRBD1. Germline V gene sequence: CDR1 MGHRA, CDR2 YSYEKL. The CDR3 is 17 amino acids. V was pared by 1 base and J by 6 bases, with 8 bases of the junction left unmatched. CDR3 loop: CASSQVTGGGFYEKLFF. The CDR3 bases are TGCGCCAGCAGCCAAGTGACAGGGGGCGGCTTTTATGAAAAACTGTTTTTT.

This clonotype was counted between two and nine times. The gene calls are TRBV12-3 or TRBV12-4 and TRBJ2-3; 9 nucleotides agree with TRBD2. V shed 6 bases and J 4 bases; nucleotides not matched to a gene: 14. The length of the CDR3 is 17 residues. The CDR3 spells CASSHTRAGGPPDTQYF. In DNA, the CDR3 is TGTGCCAGCAGCCACACCCGGGCGGGGGGGCCCCCAGATACGCAGTATTTT.